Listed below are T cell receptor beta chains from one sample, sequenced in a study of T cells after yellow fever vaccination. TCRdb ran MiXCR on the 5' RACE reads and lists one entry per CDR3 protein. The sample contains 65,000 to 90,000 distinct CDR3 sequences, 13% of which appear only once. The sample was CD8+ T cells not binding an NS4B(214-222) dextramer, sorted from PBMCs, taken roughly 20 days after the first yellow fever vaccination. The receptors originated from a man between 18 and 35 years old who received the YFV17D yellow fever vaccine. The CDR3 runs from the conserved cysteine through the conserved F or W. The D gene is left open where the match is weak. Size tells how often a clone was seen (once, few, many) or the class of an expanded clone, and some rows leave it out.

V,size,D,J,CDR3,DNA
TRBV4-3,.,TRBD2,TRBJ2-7,CASSHGTSGFYEQYF,TGCGCCAGCAGCCATGGGACTAGCGGATTCTACGAGCAGTACTTC
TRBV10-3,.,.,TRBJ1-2,CATGSEDGYTF,TGTGCCACCGGGTCTGAGGATGGCTACACCTTC
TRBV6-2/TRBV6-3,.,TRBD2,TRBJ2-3,CASSYWTTSGDPDTQYF,TGTGCCAGCAGTTACTGGACGACTAGCGGGGACCCAGATACGCAGTATTTT
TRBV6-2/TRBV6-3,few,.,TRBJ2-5,CASSRAGSETQYF,TGTGCCAGCAGCCGCGCAGGGTCAGAGACCCAGTACTTC
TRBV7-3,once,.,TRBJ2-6,CASSFTPSSGANVLTF,TGTGCCAGCAGCTTTACCCCCTCCTCTGGGGCCAACGTCCTGACTTTC
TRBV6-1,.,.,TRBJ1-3,CASRGLGSGNTIYF,TGTGCCAGCAGGGGGTTAGGCTCTGGAAACACCATATATTTT
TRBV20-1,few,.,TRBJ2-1,CSARDRLATSYNEQFF,TGCAGTGCTAGAGATCGGCTAGCCACCTCCTACAATGAGCAGTTCTTC
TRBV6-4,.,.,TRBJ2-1,CTSSRGTELSYNEQFF,TGTACCAGCAGTAGGGGGACTGAGTTGTCCTACAATGAGCAGTTCTTC
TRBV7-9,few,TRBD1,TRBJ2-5,CASSHRDRGAETQYF,TGTGCCAGCAGCCACCGGGACAGGGGAGCGGAGACCCAGTACTTC
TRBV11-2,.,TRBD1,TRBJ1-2,CASSFQGANYGYTF,TGTGCCAGCAGCTTTCAGGGGGCTAACTATGGCTACACCTTC
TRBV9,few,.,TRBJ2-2,CASSVEVSHTGELFF,TGTGCCAGCAGCGTAGAGGTTTCCCACACCGGGGAGCTGTTTTTT
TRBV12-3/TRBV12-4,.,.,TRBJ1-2,CASSLPPPGFYGYTF,TGTGCCAGCAGCTTACCCCCCCCAGGATTCTATGGCTACACCTTC
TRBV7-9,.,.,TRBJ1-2,CASSPRPSPPYGYTF,TGTGCCAGCAGTCCTCGCCCGTCCCCGCCTTATGGCTACACCTTC
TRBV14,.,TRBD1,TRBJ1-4,CASSLTGEGEKLFF,TGTGCCAGCAGCCTCACAGGGGAAGGAGAAAAACTGTTTTTT
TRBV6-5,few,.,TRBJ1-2,CASSYSAVGGYTF,TGTGCCAGCAGTTACTCGGCGGTGGGGGGCTACACCTTC
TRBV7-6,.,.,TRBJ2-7,CASSHPGAAPSYEQYF,TGTGCCAGCAGCCACCCGGGGGCTGCCCCCTCCTACGAGCAGTACTTC
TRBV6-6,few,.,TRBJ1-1,CASSYMGDTEAFF,TGTGCCAGCAGTTACATGGGGGACACTGAAGCTTTCTTT
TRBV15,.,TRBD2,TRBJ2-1,CATSRDSKRGNEQFF,TGTGCCACCAGCAGAGACTCCAAGCGGGGGAATGAGCAGTTCTTC
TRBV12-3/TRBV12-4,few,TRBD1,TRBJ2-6,CASSSPGGNSGANVLTF,TGTGCCAGCAGTTCCCCAGGGGGAAACTCTGGGGCCAACGTCCTGACTTTC
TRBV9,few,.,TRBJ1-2,CASSEESGRNPYGYTF,TGTGCCAGCAGCGAGGAGAGTGGACGGAACCCCTATGGCTACACCTTC
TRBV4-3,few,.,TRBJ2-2,CASSTRLVNTGELFF,TGCGCCAGCAGCACAAGACTAGTGAACACCGGGGAGCTGTTTTTT
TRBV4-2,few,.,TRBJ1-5,CASSQELQAGQPQHF,TGTGCCAGCAGCCAAGAATTACAGGCTGGTCAGCCCCAGCATTTT
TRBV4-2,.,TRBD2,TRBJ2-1,CASSPSSGGPWLTYNEQFF,TGTGCCAGCAGCCCATCTAGCGGGGGGCCCTGGCTCACCTACAATGAGCAGTTCTTC
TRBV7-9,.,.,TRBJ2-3,CASSYPPRGELDTQYF,TGTGCCAGCAGCTATCCTCCGCGGGGAGAACTAGATACGCAGTATTTT
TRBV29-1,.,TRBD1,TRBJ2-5,CSVAEGASETQYF,TGCAGCGTTGCAGAGGGGGCTTCGGAGACCCAGTACTTC
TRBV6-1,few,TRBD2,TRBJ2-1,CASSELLAGGNEQFF,TGTGCCAGCAGTGAGTTACTAGCGGGGGGCAATGAGCAGTTCTTC
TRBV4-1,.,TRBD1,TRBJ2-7,CASSARQGTTYEQYF,TGCGCCAGCAGCGCCCGACAGGGGACGACCTACGAGCAGTACTTC
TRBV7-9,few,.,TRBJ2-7,CASSLVTAESSYEQYF,TGTGCCAGCAGCTTAGTGACGGCAGAGAGCTCCTACGAGCAGTACTTC
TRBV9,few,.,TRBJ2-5,CASSGRTSQETQYF,TGTGCCAGCAGCGGCAGAACTAGCCAGGAGACCCAGTACTTC
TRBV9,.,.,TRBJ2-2,CASSAIGQLNTGELFF,TGTGCCAGCAGCGCGATCGGACAGCTGAACACCGGGGAGCTGTTTTTT
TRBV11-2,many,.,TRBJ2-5,CASSLWTVETQYF,TGTGCCAGCAGCTTATGGACAGTGGAGACCCAGTACTTC
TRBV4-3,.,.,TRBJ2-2,CASSFNHGTGELFF,TGCGCCAGCAGCTTCAACCATGGGACCGGGGAGCTGTTTTTT
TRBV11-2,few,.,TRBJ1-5,CASSLGSLGNQPQHF,TGTGCCAGCAGCCTCGGGTCCCTCGGAAATCAGCCCCAGCATTTT
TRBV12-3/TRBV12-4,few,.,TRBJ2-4,CASSQLAKNIQYF,TGTGCCAGCAGCCAACTAGCCAAAAACATTCAGTACTTC
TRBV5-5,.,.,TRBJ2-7,CASSLASGLSYEQYF,TGTGCCAGCAGCTTGGCGTCGGGCCTCAGCTACGAGCAGTACTTC
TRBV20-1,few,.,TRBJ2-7,CSARGEDQTYEQYF,TGCAGTGCTAGAGGTGAAGACCAGACCTACGAGCAGTACTTC